Reported below is one TCR beta chain. Its antigen remains unidentified. This specimen belongs to a study of CD8 T cells in ankylosing spondylitis. As the method for making TCR beta libraries, quantitative 5'-RACE with molecular barcodes was used. In TCRdb, the 5' RACE reads were re-called with MiXCR into one record per CDR3 protein. This table holds roughly 700,000 distinct CDR3 sequences, 15% to 20% found once. Findings of the study overall: There were earlier reports of some motif variants in reactive arthritis synovial fluid and blood. Among TCR beta sequences, a motif of several highly homologous variants appeared characteristic of ankylosing spondylitis blood.

The CDR3 contains 15 residues. Germline trimming cut 6 bases from V and 1 base from J; bases unmatched to any gene: 7. Germline CDR1 MNHEY, CDR2 SVGEGT. V is TRBV6-2 or TRBV6-3 and J is TRBJ2-5; TRBD1 matches at 8 bases. The TCR comes from a male donor with ankylosing spondylitis. The specimen was blood, either unsorted or a sorted T cell fraction (not recorded which). The CDR3 nucleotides read TGTGCCAGCAGCGCAACAGGGGGAATCCAAGAGACCCAGTACTTC. Translated: CASSATGGIQETQYF.